What follows are 16 T cell receptor beta chains derived from one specimen sequenced in a study of blood T cell repertoires in COVID-19. Some clones are missing from TCRdb's copy, which holds only in-frame ones; the method was immunoSEQ multiplex PCR. The sample includes nearly 25,000 clones, 92% of them seen just once. The sample consisted of peripheral blood. These receptors all stem from a man aged 70-80 years with active COVID-19.

This chain links TRBV6-5 with TRBJ2-5; TRBD2 agrees at 8 bases. CDR1 and CDR2 from the germline V gene are MNHEY and SVGAGI. With V trimmed by 3 bases and J by 1 base, 7 bases remained unmatched. The CDR3 runs 16 residues. CDR3 loop: CASSYGTRAAQETQYF. The CDR3 DNA sequence: TGTGCCAGCAGTTATGGGACTAGGGCCGCCCAAGAGACCCAGTACTTC.

In regard to this clone: A junction boundary mismatches the germline segment, possibly from a read error. The V call is TRBV7-2, the J call TRBJ1-5, with TRBD1 as a possible D gene (6 bases). This CDR3 is built from 18 residues. From germline, CDR1 is SGHTA and CDR2 FQGNSA. Written as DNA, the CDR3 is TGTGCCAGCAGCGTCCAGGGGTGGGATGTGCGGGGGATATCAGCCCCAGCATTT. Its protein product is CASSVQGWDVRGISAPAF.

The rearrangement uses TRBV7-9 and TRBJ1-4; D uncertain. V dropped 3 bases and J dropped 0 bases, with 17 bases sitting between them. The CDR3 loop spans 18 amino acids. Per germline, CDR1 SEHNR and CDR2 FQNEAQ (reference sequence). In DNA, the CDR3 is TGTGCCAGCAGCTTTCCGGGAATCCAAAGCGCAACTAATGAAAAACTGTTTTTT. Translating it yields CASSFPGIQSATNEKLFF.

DNA of the CDR3: TGCGCCAGCAGCCAAGAATTCGCGATAAGTACCTACGAGCAGTACTTC. This translates into CASSQEFAISTYEQYF. The V and J genes are TRBV4-3 and TRBJ2-7; D gene ambiguous. Trimming took off 0 bases at V and 2 bases at J, with 14 bases between the two ends. Germline CDR1 LGHNA, CDR2 YSLEER. The CDR3 contains 16 residues.

This chain uses TRBV5-6 with TRBJ2-5, with 12 bases lining up with TRBD2. Per the germline V gene, CDR1 is SGHDT and CDR2 is YYEEEE. CDR3 length equals 16 residues. Unmatched junction bases numbered 6, after V lost 5 bases and J lost 1 base. The CDR3 DNA is TGTGCCAGCAGTTCCCTAGCGGGAGGGATCCAAGAGACCCAGTACTTC. This gives the protein CASSSLAGGIQETQYF.

The DNA for the CDR3 is TGTGCCAGCAGTTACGCCGGACTCCCAGCGGAGACCCAGTACTTC. The encoded protein is CASSYAGLPAETQYF. The chain has TRBV6-2 or TRBV6-3 and TRBJ2-5; a weak D match, TRBD2 (5 bases). The CDR3 spans 15 residues. V was trimmed by 2 bases and J by 5 bases, leaving 15 bases between them. CDR1 is MNHEY, CDR2 SVGEGT, per germline.

This rearrangement joins TRBV2 to TRBJ2-1; 8 bases are a match to TRBD1. The germline V gene encodes CDR1 SNHLY and CDR2 FYNNEI. The V and J ends lost 8 bases and 1 base, in that order; junction bases with no gene match: 4. The CDR3 length is 14 residues. The CDR3 region is CASGRGQSYNEQFF. CDR3 sequence (DNA): TGTGCCAGCGGCAGGGGGCAGTCCTACAATGAGCAGTTCTTC.

The chain recombines TRBV30 with TRBJ1-2; possibly TRBD1 for D (6 bases). CDR3 size: 16 residues. Trimming removed 3 bases from V and 2 bases from J, with 19 bases in between. Germline lookup yields CDR1 GTSNPN and CDR2 SVGIG (reference sequence). The CDR3 loop is CAWRLQGNPRNYGYTF. CDR3 nucleotide sequence: TGTGCCTGGAGGTTACAGGGAAACCCGCGGAACTATGGCTACACCTTC.

The chain links TRBV6-5 to TRBJ1-2; possibly TRBD1 for D (5 bases). The CDR3 is made up of 15 amino acids. Germline V gene sequence: CDR1 MNHEY, CDR2 SVGAGI. Deletions cut 7 bases from V and 0 bases from J, with 15 bases between. This chain's CDR3 is CASTPGIQANYGYTF. The CDR3, as DNA: TGTGCCAGCACCCCAGGGATTCAGGCTAACTATGGCTACACCTTC.

The chain links TRBV5-1 to TRBJ2-2; 13 bases fit TRBD2. CDR3 size: 17 residues. CDR1 and CDR2 from the germline V gene are SGHRS and YFSETQ. The V gene end was trimmed by 4 bases and the J gene end by 3 bases; junction bases not matched to a gene: 6. In DNA form, the CDR3 reads TGCGCCAGCAGCGTTACTAGCGGGGGGGCGCACACCGGGGAGCTGTTTTTT. Amino acid sequence: CASSVTSGGAHTGELFF.

CDR3 sequence (DNA): TGTGCCAGCAGTTCGCCGGGATCAAACCACTACGAGCAGTACTTC. Protein sequence: CASSSPGSNHYEQYF. This chain uses TRBV28 with TRBJ2-7; TRBD2 is a possible D gene (5 bases). The CDR3 contains 15 residues. V gave up 4 bases and J gave up 3 bases, with 16 bases separating them. Looked up from germline, CDR1 is MDHEN and CDR2 is SYDVKM.

The chain employs TRBV6-2 or TRBV6-3 and TRBJ1-2, with D unclear. The CDR3 length is 15 residues. Deletions cut 5 bases from V and 7 bases from J, with 20 bases between. The germline CDR1 and CDR2 sequences are MNHEY and SVGEGT. CDR3 amino acids: CASSDLGRRLGGYTF. The CDR3 nucleotides read TGTGCCAGCAGTGACCTCGGACGGAGGTTGGGTGGCTACACCTTC.

V and J are TRBV7-9 and TRBJ1-6; D perhaps matches TRBD1 (5 bases). This CDR3 region has 14 residues. V lost 3 bases, J lost 9 bases, and 12 bases lay in between. Germline V CDR1 and CDR2: SEHNR, FQNEAQ (reference sequence). The CDR3 is CASSFSGGGSPLHF. In DNA, the CDR3 is TGTGCCAGCAGCTTTTCCGGGGGTGGTTCACCCCTCCACTTT.

V usage is TRBV5-4 and J usage is TRBJ2-1, with 9 positions matching TRBD1. This CDR3 is 13 amino acids long. CDR1 SGHNT and CDR2 YYREEE come from the germline V gene (reference sequence). V lost 7 bases and J lost 6; bases outside the gene matches: 5. The CDR3 DNA reads TGTGCCAGCCGGGACAGGGATCGCAATGAGCAGTTCTTC. It translates to CASRDRDRNEQFF.

This clone was counted a single time. V gene TRBV29-1 combines with J gene TRBJ1-1; a possible D gene is TRBD1 (6 bases). The ends were cut back, 7 bases at V and 1 base at J, with 13 bases in the middle. The CDR3 is 13 amino acids. The germline V gene has CDR1 SQVTM and CDR2 ANQGSEA. The DNA for the CDR3 is TGCAGCGCAGGTCCGGGACAGAACACTGAAGCTTTCTTT. The encoded protein is CSAGPGQNTEAFF.

The chain employs TRBV19 and TRBJ1-5; weak D call: TRBD1 (5 bases). From germline, CDR1 is LNHDA and CDR2 SQIVND (reference sequence). The CDR3 is 16 residues long. V gave up 6 bases and J gave up 6 bases, with 21 bases separating them. CDR3 nucleotide sequence: TGTGCCAGTAGCCAGGACGGGCGGGGGGGAGGTCAGCCCCAGCATTTT. Encoded protein: CASSQDGRGGGQPQHF. Full variable domain (missing parts from reference TRBV19 and TRBJ1-5): DGGITQSPKYLFRKEGQNVTLSCEQNLNHDAMYWYRQDPGQGLRLIYYSQIVNDFQKGDIAEGYSVSREKKESFPLTVTSAQKNPTAFYLCASSQDGRGGGQPQHFGDGTRLSIL.